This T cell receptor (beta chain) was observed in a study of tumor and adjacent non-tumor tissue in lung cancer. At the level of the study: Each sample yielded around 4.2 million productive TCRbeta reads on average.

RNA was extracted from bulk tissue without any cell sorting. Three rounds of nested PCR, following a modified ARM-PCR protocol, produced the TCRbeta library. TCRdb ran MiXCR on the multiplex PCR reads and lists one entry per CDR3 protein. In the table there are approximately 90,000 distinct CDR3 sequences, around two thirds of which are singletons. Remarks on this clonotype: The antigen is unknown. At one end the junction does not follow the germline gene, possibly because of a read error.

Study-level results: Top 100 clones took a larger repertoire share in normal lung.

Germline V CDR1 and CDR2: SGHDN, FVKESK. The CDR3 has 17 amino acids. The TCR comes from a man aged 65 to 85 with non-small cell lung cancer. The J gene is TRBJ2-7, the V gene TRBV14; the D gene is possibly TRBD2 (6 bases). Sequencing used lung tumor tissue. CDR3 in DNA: TGTGACAGCAGCCAAGATCGGCGGGGAACCCCCTACTACGAACAGTACTTC. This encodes CDSSQDRRGTPYYEQYF.